This TCR beta chain comes out of a study of T cell responses to AZD1222 COVID-19 vaccine. The trim removed 0 bases at V and 8 bases at J, leaving 12 bases unmatched. The germline gives CDR1 SGHRS, CDR2 YFSETQ. This CDR3 contains 17 residues. Method: immunoSEQ multiplex PCR; TCRdb's copy keeps in-frame clones and lacks some. This table holds roughly 150,000 clones, roughly 92% found once. The sample here was peripheral blood, taken on day 0 of AZD1222 vaccination. The V call is TRBV5-1, the J call TRBJ2-1; 9 bases are shared with TRBD2. The TCR originated in an adult in good health. The CDR3: CASSLVLGGLANYEQFF. The CDR3 nucleotides read TGCGCCAGCAGCTTGGTTCTGGGGGGACTAGCTAATTATGAGCAGTTCTTC.